This T cell receptor beta chain was obtained from a study of blood T cell repertoires in COVID-19. The CDR3 is made up of 18 amino acids. From germline, CDR1 is MDHEN and CDR2 SYDVKM. The V and J ends lost 5 bases and 2 bases, in that order; junction bases with no gene match: 11. Repertoires were generated with immunoSEQ multiplex PCR, while TCRdb's copy carries only in-frame clones and drops some. Of some 130,000 clones listed, around 89% are singletons. Specimen: peripheral blood. This receptor was obtained from a man in his fifties or sixties with active or convalescent COVID-19. The chain recombines TRBV28 with TRBJ2-6, with TRBD1 matching 8 bases. The CDR3 sequence: CASSLLDRALAGANVLTF. CDR3 DNA sequence: TGTGCCAGCAGTCTCTTGGACAGGGCGTTGGCTGGGGCCAACGTCCTGACTTTC.